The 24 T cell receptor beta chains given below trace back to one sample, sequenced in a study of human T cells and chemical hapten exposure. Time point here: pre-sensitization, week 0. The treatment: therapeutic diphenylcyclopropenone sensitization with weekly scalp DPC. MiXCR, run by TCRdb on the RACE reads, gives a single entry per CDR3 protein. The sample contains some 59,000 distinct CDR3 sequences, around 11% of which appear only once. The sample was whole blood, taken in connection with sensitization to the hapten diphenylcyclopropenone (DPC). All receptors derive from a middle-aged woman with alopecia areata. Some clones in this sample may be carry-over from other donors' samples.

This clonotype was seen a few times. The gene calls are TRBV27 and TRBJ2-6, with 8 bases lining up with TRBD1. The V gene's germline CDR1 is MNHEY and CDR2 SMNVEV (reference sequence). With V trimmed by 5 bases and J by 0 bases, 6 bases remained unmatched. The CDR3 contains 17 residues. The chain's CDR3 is CASSPRQGLSGANVLTF. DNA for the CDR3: TGTGCCAGCAGTCCAAGACAGGGGCTCTCTGGGGCCAACGTCCTGACTTTC.

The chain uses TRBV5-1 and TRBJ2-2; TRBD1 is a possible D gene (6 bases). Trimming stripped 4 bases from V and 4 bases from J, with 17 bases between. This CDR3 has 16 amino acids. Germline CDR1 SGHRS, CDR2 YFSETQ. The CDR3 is CASSPKLQGSTGELFF. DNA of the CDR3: TGCGCCAGCAGCCCCAAACTACAGGGATCCACCGGGGAGCTGTTTTTT.

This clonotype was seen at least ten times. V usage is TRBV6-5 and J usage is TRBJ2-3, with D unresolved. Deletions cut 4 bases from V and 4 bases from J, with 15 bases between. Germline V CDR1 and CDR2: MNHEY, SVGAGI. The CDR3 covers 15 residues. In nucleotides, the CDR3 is TGTGCCAGCAGTTTCCAGCCCTTAACTGCAGATACGCAGTATTTT. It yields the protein CASSFQPLTADTQYF.

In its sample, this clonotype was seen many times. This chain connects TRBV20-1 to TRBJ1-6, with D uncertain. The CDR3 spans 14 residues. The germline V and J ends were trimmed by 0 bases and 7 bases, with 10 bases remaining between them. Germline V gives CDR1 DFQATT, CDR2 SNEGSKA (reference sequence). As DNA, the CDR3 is TGCAGTGCTAGAGAGCAGCGGCTAAATTCACCCCTCCACTTT. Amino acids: CSAREQRLNSPLHF.

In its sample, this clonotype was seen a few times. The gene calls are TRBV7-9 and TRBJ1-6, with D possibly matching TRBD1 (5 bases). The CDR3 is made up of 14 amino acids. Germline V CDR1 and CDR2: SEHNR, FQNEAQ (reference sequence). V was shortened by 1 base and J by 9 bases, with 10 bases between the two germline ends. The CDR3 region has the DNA TGTGCCAGCAGCTTAGTAGGGGCTAGTTCACCCCTCCACTTT. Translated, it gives CASSLVGASSPLHF. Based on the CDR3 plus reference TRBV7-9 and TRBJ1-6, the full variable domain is DTGVSQNPRHKITKRGQNVTFRCDPISEHNRLYWYRQTLGQGPEFLTYFQNEAQLEKSRLLSDRFSAERPKGSFSTLEIQRTEQGDSAMYLCASSLVGASSPLHFGNGTRLTVT.

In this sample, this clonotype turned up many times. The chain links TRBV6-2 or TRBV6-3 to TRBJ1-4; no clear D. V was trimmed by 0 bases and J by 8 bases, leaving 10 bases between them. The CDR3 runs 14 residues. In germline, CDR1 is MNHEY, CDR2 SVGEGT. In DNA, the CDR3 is TGTGCCAGCAGTTACTCAATCGGGTCGGAAAAACTGTTTTTT. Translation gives CASSYSIGSEKLFF.

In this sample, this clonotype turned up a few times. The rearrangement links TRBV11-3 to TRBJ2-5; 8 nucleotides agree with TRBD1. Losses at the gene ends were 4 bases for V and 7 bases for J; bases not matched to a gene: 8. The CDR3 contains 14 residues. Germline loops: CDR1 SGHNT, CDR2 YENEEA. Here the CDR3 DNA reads TGTGCCAGCAGCTCCCGACAGGGGCAGGGGACCCAGTACTTC. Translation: CASSSRQGQGTQYF.

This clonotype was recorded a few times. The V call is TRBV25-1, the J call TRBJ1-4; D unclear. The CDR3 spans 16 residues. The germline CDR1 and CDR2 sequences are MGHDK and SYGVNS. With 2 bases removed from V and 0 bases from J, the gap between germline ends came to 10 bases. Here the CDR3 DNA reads TGTGCCAGCAGTGAACTGTCCTTTGCAACTAATGAAAAACTGTTTTTT. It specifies CASSELSFATNEKLFF.

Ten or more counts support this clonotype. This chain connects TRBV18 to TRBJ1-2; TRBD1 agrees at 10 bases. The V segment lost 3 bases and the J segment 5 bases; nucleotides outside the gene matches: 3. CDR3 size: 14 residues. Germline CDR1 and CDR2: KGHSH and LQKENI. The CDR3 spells CASSPGQGWYGYTF. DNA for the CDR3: TGTGCCAGCTCACCGGGACAGGGGTGGTATGGCTACACCTTC.

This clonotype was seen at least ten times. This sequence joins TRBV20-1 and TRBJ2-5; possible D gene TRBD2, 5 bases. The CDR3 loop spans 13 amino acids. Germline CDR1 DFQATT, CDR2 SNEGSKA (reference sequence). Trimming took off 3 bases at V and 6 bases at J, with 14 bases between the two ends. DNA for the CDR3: TGCAGTGCTAGTAAAAGCGGCCTTAAGACCCAGTACTTC. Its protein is CSASKSGLKTQYF.

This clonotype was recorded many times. The CDR3 loop reads CASSQGGTSSGGTQYF. CDR3 bases: TGTGCCAGCAGCCAAGGTGGTACTAGTAGCGGGGGTACCCAGTACTTC. J is TRBJ2-5 and V is TRBV3-1, with 9 positions matching TRBD2. The V segment lost 1 base and the J segment 8 bases; nucleotides outside the gene matches: 11. Per germline, CDR1 LGHDT and CDR2 YNNKEL (reference sequence). The CDR3 sequence is 16 residues long.

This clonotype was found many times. As DNA, the CDR3 is TGTGCCAGCAGCTCCTATCTGGGGGGCCTGACAGATACGCAGTATTTT. As protein: CASSSYLGGLTDTQYF. The gene calls are TRBV7-2 and TRBJ2-3, with D perhaps assigned TRBD1 or TRBD2 (6 bases each). This CDR3 spans 16 amino acids. The V and J ends lost 4 bases and 3 bases respectively, with 17 bases between them. Per the germline V gene, CDR1 is SGHTA and CDR2 is FQGNSA. Based on the CDR3 plus reference TRBV7-2 and TRBJ2-3, the full variable domain is GAGVSQSPSNKVTEKGKDVELRCDPISGHTALYWYRQSLGQGLEFLIYFQGNSAPDKSGLPSDRFSAERTGGSVSTLTIQRTQQEDSAVYLCASSSYLGGLTDTQYFGPGTRLTVL.

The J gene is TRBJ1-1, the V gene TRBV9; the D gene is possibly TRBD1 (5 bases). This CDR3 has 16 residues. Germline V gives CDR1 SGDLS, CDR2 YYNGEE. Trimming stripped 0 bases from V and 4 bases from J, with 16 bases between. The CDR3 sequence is CASSVGPWGDGTEAFF. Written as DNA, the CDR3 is TGTGCCAGCAGCGTAGGTCCCTGGGGGGACGGCACTGAAGCTTTCTTT.

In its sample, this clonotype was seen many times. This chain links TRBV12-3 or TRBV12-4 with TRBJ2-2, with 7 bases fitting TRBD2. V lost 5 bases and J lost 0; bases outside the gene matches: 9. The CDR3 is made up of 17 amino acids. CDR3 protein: CASSRPPGLPNTGELFF. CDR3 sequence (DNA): TGTGCCAGCAGTCGCCCTCCGGGACTACCGAACACCGGGGAGCTGTTTTTT.

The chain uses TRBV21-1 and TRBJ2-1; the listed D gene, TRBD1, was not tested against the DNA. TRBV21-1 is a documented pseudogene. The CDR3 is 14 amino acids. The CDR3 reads CASSKVGGRDEQFF. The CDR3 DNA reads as TGTGCCAGCAGCAAAGTAGGTGGCAGGGATGAGCAGTTCTTC.

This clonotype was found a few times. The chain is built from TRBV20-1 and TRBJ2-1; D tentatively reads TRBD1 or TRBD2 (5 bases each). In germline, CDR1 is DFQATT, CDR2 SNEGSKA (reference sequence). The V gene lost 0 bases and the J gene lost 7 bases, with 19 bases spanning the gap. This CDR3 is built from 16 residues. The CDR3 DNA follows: TGCAGTGCTAGAGATCCGGGTCGGGGCGAGCTAAATGAGCAGTTCTTC. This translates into CSARDPGRGELNEQFF.

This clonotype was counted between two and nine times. The CDR3 sequence: CASSLTRGGEKLFF. CDR3 sequence (DNA): TGTGCCAGCAGTTTAACCAGGGGCGGAGAAAAACTGTTTTTT. The gene calls are TRBV27 and TRBJ1-4; D is perhaps TRBD1 (6 bases). CDR1 MNHEY and CDR2 SMNVEV come from the germline V gene (reference sequence). CDR3 length: 14 amino acids. V lost 2 bases and J 8 bases, leaving 12 bases between the germline ends.

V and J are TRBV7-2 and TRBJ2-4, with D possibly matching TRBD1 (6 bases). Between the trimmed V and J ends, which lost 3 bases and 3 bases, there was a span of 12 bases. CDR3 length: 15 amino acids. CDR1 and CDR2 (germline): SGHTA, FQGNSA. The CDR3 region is CASSFHAGVKNIQYF. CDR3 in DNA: TGTGCCAGCAGCTTCCATGCAGGGGTCAAAAACATTCAGTACTTC.

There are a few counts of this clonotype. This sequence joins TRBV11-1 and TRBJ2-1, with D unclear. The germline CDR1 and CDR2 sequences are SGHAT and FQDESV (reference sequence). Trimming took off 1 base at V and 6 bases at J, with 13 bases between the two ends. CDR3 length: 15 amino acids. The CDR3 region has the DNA TGTGCCAGCAGCTTAGGCCTAGGAATAGGCAATGAGCAGTTCTTC. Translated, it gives CASSLGLGIGNEQFF.

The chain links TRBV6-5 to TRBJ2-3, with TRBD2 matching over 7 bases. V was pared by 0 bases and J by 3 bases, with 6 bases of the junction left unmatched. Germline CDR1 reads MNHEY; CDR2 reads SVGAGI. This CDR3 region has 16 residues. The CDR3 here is CASSYSGGRLTDTQYF. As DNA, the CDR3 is TGTGCCAGCAGTTACTCTGGCGGGAGATTGACAGATACGCAGTATTTT.

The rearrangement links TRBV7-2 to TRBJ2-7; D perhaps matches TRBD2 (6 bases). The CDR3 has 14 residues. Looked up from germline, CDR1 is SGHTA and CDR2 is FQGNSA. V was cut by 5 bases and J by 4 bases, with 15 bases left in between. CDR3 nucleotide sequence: TGTGCCAGCAGCCCCACAGGCGGGACTTACGAGCAGTACTTC. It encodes CASSPTGGTYEQYF.

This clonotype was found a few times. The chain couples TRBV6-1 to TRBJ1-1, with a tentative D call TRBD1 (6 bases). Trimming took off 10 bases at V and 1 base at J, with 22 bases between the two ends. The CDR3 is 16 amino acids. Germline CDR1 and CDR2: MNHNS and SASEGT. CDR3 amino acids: CATKPSTGTKNTEAFF. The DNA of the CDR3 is TGTGCCACCAAACCGTCAACAGGGACAAAGAACACTGAAGCTTTCTTT.

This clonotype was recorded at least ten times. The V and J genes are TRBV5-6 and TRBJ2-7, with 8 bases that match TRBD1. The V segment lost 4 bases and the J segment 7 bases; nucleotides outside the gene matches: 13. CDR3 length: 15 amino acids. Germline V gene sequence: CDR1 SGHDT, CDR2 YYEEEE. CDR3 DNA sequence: TGTGCCAGCAGCCCCATCGCACAGGGGGTTTGGGAGCAGTACTTC. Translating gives CASSPIAQGVWEQYF.

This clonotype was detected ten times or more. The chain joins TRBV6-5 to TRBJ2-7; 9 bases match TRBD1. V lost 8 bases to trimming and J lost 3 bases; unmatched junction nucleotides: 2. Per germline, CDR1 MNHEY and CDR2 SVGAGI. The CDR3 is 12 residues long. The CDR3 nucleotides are TGTGCCAGCGGACAGGGGCGCTACGAGCAGTACTTC. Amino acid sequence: CASGQGRYEQYF.